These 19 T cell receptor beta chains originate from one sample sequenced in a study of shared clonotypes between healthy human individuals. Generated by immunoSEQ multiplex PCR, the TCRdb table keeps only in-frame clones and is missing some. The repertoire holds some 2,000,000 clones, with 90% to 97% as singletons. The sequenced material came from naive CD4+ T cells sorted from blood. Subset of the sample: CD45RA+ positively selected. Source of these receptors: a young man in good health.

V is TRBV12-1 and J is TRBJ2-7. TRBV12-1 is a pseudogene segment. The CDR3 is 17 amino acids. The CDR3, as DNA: TGTGCCAGCAGCCATCCGGGACACCTGACTAGCTCCTACGAGCAGTACTTC. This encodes CASSHPGHLTSSYEQYF.

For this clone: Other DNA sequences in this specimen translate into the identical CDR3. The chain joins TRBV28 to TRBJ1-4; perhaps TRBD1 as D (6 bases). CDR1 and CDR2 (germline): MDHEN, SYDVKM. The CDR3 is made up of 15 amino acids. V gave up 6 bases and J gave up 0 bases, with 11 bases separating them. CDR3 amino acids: CASSSPGATNEKLFF. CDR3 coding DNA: TGTGCCAGCAGCTCCCCAGGGGCAACTAATGAAAAACTGTTTTTT.

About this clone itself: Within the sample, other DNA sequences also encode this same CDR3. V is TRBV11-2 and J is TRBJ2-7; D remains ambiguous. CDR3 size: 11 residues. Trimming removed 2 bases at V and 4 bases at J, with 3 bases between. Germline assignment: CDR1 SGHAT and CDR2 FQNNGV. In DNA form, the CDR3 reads TGTGCCAGCAGCTTAATATACGAGCAGTACTTC. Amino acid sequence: CASSLIYEQYF. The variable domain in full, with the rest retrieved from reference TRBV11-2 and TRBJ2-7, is EAGVAQSPRYKIIEKRQSVAFWCNPISGHATLYWYQQILGQGPKLLIQFQNNGVVDDSQLPKDRFSAERLKGVDSTLKIQPAKLEDSAVYLCASSLIYEQYFGPGTRLTVT.

This CDR3 is CASSEAQHQETQYF. CDR3 coding DNA: TGTGCCAGCAGTGAAGCGCAACATCAAGAGACCCAGTACTTC. This chain connects TRBV2 to TRBJ2-5; D gene ambiguous. V gave up 0 bases and J gave up 2 bases, with 7 bases separating them. CDR1 and CDR2 from the germline V gene are SNHLY and FYNNEI. This CDR3 region has 14 residues.

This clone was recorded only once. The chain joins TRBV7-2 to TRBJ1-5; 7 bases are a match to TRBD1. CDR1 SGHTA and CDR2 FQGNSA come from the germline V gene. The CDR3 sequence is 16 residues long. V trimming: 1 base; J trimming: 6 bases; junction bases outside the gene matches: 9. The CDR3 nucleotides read TGTGCCAGCAGCTTAGTAGGGGGCGAGACTGTTCAGCCCCAGCATTTT. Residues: CASSLVGGETVQPQHF.

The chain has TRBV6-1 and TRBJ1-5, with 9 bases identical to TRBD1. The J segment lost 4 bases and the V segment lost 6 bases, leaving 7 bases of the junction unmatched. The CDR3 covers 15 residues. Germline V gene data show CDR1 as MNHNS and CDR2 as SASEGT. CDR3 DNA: TGTGCCAGCAGCCGGACAGGGGATGGGAATCAGCCCCAGCATTTT. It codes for CASSRTGDGNQPQHF.

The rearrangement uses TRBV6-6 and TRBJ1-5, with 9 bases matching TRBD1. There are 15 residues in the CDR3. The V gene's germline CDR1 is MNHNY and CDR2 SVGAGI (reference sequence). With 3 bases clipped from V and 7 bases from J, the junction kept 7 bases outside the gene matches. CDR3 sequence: CASSYTDRGGQPQHF. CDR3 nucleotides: TGTGCCAGCAGTTATACGGACAGGGGAGGACAGCCCCAGCATTTT.

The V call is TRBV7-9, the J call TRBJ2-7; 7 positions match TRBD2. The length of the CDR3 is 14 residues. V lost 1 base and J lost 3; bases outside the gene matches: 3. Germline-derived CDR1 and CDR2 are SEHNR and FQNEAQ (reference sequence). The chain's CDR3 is CASSLEGRGYEQYF. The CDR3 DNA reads TGTGCCAGCAGCTTAGAGGGGAGGGGCTACGAGCAGTACTTC.

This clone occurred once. The CDR3 reads CASSQVTISILRGGELFF. CDR3 DNA sequence: TGCGCCAGCAGCCAGGTTACTATCTCCATTTTAAGAGGCGGGGAGCTGTTTTTT. The chain uses TRBV4-3 and TRBJ2-2, with D unclear. The ends were cut back, 3 bases at V and 7 bases at J, with 24 bases in the middle. There are 18 residues in the CDR3. The germline V gene has CDR1 LGHNA and CDR2 YSLEER.

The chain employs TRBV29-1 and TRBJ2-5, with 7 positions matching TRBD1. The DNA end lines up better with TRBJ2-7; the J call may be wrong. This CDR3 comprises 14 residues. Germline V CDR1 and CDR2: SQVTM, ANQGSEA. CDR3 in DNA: TGCAGCGTTGTGGTAAGGGACAGCCCCTACGAGCAGTACTTC. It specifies CSVVVRDSPYEQYF.

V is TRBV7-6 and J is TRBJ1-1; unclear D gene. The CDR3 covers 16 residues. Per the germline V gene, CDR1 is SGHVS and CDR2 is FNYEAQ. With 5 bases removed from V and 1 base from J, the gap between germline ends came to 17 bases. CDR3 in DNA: TGTGCCAGCAGCGTCGGTCCAGCCGCCTCGAACACTGAAGCTTTCTTT. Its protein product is CASSVGPAASNTEAFF.

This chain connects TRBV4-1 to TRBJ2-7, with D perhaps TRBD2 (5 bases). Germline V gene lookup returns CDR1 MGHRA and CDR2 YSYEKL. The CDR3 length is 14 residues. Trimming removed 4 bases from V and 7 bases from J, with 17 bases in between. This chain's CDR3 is CASSPGEGRREQYF. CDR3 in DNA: TGCGCCAGCAGCCCCGGGGAAGGGCGGAGGGAGCAGTACTTC.

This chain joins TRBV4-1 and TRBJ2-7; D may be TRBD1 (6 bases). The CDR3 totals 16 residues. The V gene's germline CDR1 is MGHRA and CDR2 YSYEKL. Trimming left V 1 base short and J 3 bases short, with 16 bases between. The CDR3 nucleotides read TGCGCCAGCAGCCAAGGGGCGGCAGGGGCAGTCTACGAGCAGTACTTC. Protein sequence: CASSQGAAGAVYEQYF.

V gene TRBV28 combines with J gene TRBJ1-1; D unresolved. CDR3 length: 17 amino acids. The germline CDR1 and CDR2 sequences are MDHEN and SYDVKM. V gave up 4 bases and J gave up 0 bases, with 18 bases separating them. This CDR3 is CASSYPTGHLLNTEAFF. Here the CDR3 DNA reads TGTGCCAGCAGTTACCCGACCGGGCATCTTTTGAACACTGAAGCTTTCTTT.

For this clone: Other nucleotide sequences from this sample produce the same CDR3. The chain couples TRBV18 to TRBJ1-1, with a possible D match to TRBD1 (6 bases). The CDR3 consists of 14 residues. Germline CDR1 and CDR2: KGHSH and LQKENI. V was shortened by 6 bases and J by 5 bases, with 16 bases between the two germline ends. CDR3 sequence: CASSPSGRGTEAFF. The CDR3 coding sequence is TGTGCCAGCTCCCCCTCGGGCAGGGGAACTGAAGCTTTCTTT.

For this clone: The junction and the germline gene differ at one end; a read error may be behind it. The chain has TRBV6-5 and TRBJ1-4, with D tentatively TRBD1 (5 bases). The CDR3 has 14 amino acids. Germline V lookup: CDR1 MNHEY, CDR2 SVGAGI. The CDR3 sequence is CASSTTVSNEKLFF. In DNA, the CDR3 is TGTGCTAGCAGTACGACAGTATCGAATGAAAAACTGTTTTTT.

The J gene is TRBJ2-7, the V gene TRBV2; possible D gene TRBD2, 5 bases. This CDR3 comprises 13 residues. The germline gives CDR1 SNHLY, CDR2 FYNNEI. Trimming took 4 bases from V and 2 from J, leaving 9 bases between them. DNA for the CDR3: TGTGCCAGCAGTGTATTGGGAGCCTACGAGCAGTACTTC. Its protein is CASSVLGAYEQYF.

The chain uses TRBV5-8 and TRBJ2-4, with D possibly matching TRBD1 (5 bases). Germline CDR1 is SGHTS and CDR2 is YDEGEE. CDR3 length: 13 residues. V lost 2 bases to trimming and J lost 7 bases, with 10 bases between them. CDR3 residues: CASSFQGTNIQYF. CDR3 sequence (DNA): TGTGCCAGCAGCTTCCAGGGAACGAACATTCAGTACTTC.

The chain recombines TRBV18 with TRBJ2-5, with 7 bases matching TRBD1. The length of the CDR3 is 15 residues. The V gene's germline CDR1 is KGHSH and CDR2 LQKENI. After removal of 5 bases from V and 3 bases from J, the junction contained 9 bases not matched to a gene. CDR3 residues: CASSSNQGVEETQYF. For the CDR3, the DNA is TGTGCCAGCTCATCAAATCAGGGGGTGGAAGAGACCCAGTACTTC.